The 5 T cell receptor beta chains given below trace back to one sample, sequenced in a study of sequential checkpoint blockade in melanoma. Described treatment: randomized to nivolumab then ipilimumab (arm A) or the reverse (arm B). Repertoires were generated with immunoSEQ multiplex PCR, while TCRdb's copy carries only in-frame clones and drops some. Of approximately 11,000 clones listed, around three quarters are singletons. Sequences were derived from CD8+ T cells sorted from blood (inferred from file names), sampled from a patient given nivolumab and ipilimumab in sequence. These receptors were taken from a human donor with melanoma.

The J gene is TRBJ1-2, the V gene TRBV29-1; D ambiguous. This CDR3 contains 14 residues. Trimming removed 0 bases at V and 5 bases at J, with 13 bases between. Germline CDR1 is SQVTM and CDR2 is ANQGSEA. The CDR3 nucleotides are TGCAGCGTTGAAGATCCGGTGGTCGGGTATGGCTACACCTTC. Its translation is CSVEDPVVGYGYTF.

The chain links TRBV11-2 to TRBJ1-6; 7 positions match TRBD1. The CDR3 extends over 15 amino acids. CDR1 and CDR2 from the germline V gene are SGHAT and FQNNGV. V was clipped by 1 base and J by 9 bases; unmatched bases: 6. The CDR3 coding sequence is TGTGCCAGCAGCTTAGTCGACAGGGCGAGTTCACCCCTCCACTTT. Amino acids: CASSLVDRASSPLHF.

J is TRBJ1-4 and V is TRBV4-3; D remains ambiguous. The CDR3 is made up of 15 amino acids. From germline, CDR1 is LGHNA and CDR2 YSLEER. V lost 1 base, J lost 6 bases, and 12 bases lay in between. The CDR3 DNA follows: TGCGCCAGCAGCCAAGTTGAAAGGAGAGATGAAAAACTGTTTTTT. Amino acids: CASSQVERRDEKLFF.

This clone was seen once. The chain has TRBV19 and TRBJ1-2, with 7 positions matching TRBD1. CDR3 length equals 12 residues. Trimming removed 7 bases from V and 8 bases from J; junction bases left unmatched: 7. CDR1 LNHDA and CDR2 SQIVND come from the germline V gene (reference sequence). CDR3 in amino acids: CASNTGVGGYTF. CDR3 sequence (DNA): TGTGCCAGTAACACAGGGGTGGGAGGCTACACCTTC.

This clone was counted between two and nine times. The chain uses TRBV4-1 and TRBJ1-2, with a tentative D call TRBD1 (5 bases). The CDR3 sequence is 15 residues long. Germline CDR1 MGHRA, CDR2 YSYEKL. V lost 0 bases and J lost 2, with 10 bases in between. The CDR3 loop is CASSQDREGNYGYTF. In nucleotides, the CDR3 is TGCGCCAGCAGCCAAGATCGGGAGGGGAACTATGGCTACACCTTC.